This is a list of T cell receptor beta chains from one sample in a study of cytomegalovirus exposure and HLA in healthy donors. The assay was immunoSEQ multiplex PCR, and TCRdb's table has in-frame clones only and misses some. The sample records 110,000 to 150,000 clones, 65% to 90% being singletons. The sequenced sample consisted of PBMCs. Every receptor here comes from a female donor in good health and CMV-seronegative. Both conserved end residues are part of each CDR3. D genes are given only for firm matches. Clone size, where shown, is once, few, many, or a class for clones that have expanded.

v_call	d_call	j_call	clone_size	cdr3_aa	cdr3_nt
TRBV9	.	TRBJ2-1	.	CASSPHVGGGNEQFF	TGTGCCAGCAGCCCCCATGTGGGAGGTGGAAATGAGCAGTTCTTC
TRBV6-5	TRBD2	TRBJ2-7	.	CASSYISGRAYSEQYF	TGTGCCAGCAGTTACATCAGCGGGAGGGCGTATTCCGAGCAGTACTTC
TRBV5-1	TRBD1	TRBJ1-1	once	CASSWGDSEAFF	TGCGCCAGCAGCTGGGGGGACAGTGAAGCTTTCTTT
TRBV4-1	TRBD1	TRBJ1-2	.	CASSHSATGTAGYTF	TGCGCCAGCAGCCACTCAGCAACGGGGACAGCTGGCTACACCTTC
TRBV6-1	.	TRBJ1-1	.	CASRVPGMNTEAFF	TGTGCCAGCAGGGTACCGGGGATGAACACTGAAGCTTTCTTT
TRBV25-1	.	TRBJ2-1	.	CASSGSGARYNEQFF	TGTGCCAGCAGTGGTTCCGGAGCCCGCTACAATGAGCAGTTCTTC
TRBV27	TRBD2	TRBJ2-1	.	CASSLSGGVDEQFF	TGTGCCAGCAGTCTCTCGGGAGGGGTAGATGAGCAGTTCTTC
TRBV4-1	.	TRBJ2-4	.	CASSQGNRDIAKNIQYF	TGCGCCAGCAGCCAAGGGAACAGGGACATAGCCAAAAACATTCAGTACTTC
TRBV6-5	TRBD1	TRBJ1-4	.	CASTWTGEGEKLFF	TGTGCCAGCACCTGGACAGGGGAGGGTGAAAAACTGTTTTTT
TRBV6-5	.	TRBJ2-3	.	CASSSGFFPTDTQYF	TGTGCCAGCAGTTCGGGATTCTTCCCCACAGATACGCAGTATTTT
TRBV6-1	TRBD1	TRBJ2-3	few	CASSARGLSTDTQYF	TGTGCCAGCAGTGCCAGGGGGCTGAGCACAGATACGCAGTATTTT
TRBV9	TRBD2	TRBJ2-1	few	CASSVGGREGPHEQFF	TGTGCCAGCAGCGTAGGGGGGCGGGAGGGCCCCCATGAGCAGTTCTTC
TRBV4-2	.	TRBJ1-1	few	CASSQVVRGNTEAFF	TGTGCCAGCAGCCAAGTCGTCAGGGGGAACACTGAAGCTTTCTTT
TRBV6-5	.	TRBJ1-1	once	CASSYRGEAFF	TGTGCCAGCAGTTATAGGGGGGAAGCTTTCTTT
TRBV6-5	TRBD1	TRBJ2-2	.	CASSSGTANTGELFF	TGTGCCAGCAGCTCTGGGACAGCAAACACCGGGGAGCTGTTTTTT
TRBV28	.	TRBJ1-1	.	CASRQVQGTEAFF	TGTGCCAGCAGGCAGGTCCAGGGCACTGAAGCTTTCTTT
TRBV30	.	TRBJ2-1	.	CAWSVGLPYNEQFF	TGTGCCTGGAGTGTGGGACTCCCCTACAATGAGCAGTTCTTC
TRBV6-6	.	TRBJ2-7	.	CASSYRSPHYEQYF	TGTGCCAGCAGTTACCGGTCTCCTCACTACGAGCAGTACTTC
TRBV30	TRBD1	TRBJ1-2	.	CAWETGAGYGYTF	TGTGCCTGGGAGACAGGGGCCGGCTATGGCTACACCTTC
TRBV30	.	TRBJ2-1	.	CAWSLISDNEQFF	TGTGCCTGGAGTCTAATTTCCGACAATGAGCAGTTCTTC
TRBV30	.	TRBJ1-5	.	CAWSVGGDLNQPQHF	TGTGCCTGGAGTGTAGGGGGGGACCTCAATCAGCCCCAGCATTTT
TRBV13	TRBD2	TRBJ2-7	.	CASSHGTSGYEQYF	TGTGCCAGCAGCCACGGGACTAGCGGCTACGAGCAGTACTTC
TRBV11-2	.	TRBJ2-7	.	CASSFPGAAYEQYF	TGTGCCAGCAGCTTCCCAGGGGCGGCCTACGAGCAGTACTTC
TRBV7-2	.	TRBJ2-3	.	CASSLVGGVVDTDTQYF	TGTGCCAGCAGCTTAGTAGGAGGGGTGGTGGACACAGATACGCAGTATTTT
TRBV18	.	TRBJ2-1	.	CASSPQGYEQFF	TGTGCCAGCTCACCACAGGGGTATGAGCAGTTCTTC
TRBV10-2	.	TRBJ2-7	.	CASMAGAVAYEQYF	TGCGCCAGCATGGCGGGGGCGGTAGCCTACGAGCAGTACTTC
TRBV28	.	TRBJ1-2	.	CASFRNYGYTF	TGTGCCAGCTTCAGGAACTATGGCTACACCTTC
TRBV7-9	TRBD2	TRBJ2-1	.	CASSSITGLATEQFF	TGTGCCAGCAGCTCTATCACGGGACTAGCAACTGAGCAGTTCTTC
TRBV9	TRBD1	TRBJ2-7	.	CASSVGDRGVEEQYF	TGTGCCAGCAGCGTAGGGGACAGGGGGGTTGAGGAGCAGTACTTC